This T cell receptor beta chain appears in the sequencing data of a study of Ad26.COV2.S vaccination and SARS-CoV-2 variants. Study-level information: Ad26.COV2.S, an intramuscular injection, was given once or twice 56 days apart.

CDR1 and CDR2 from the germline V gene are MGHRA and YSYEKL. Trimming pared 0 bases from V and 3 bases from J, leaving 5 bases between. The CDR3 contains 13 residues. Repertoires were generated with immunoSEQ multiplex PCR, while TCRdb's copy carries only in-frame clones and drops some. The sample carries 200,000 to 250,000 clones, 70% to 90% recorded once. Noted treatment: some 19 received Ad26.COV2.S at low or high dose, single or two shots; about 5 received placebo; per-sample allocation not given. Sampling took place 63 days after the first vaccine or placebo injection. In the case of this clone: What it binds is unknown.

Study observations and caveats: The study found similar non-spike TCR breadth in vaccine and placebo recipients.

Sequencing used peripheral blood, obtained in a trial of Ad26.COV2.S vaccine versus placebo. This sequence joins TRBV4-1 and TRBJ1-1; unclear D gene. The receptor's source is a person aged 18 to 65 who received the Ad26.COV2.S COVID-19 vaccine or a placebo. CDR3 in DNA: TGCGCCAGCAGCCAAGAGACACACACTGAAGCTTTCTTT. Translated: CASSQETHTEAFF.